A single sample gave rise to the 23 T cell receptor beta chains below, sequenced in a study of beta chain bispecific antibodies for T cell cancers (dated by TCRdb to about 2021). Summary of the overall study and its limitations: Every sequenced sample was a mix of normal T cells and leukemia cell line cells, and most of the targeted TRBV signal originated from the leukemia cells instead of the normal T cells.

Which antigens these TCRs recognize remains unknown. T cells were expanded from blood mononuclear cells with anti-CD3 antibody OKT3 or CD3/CD28 Dynabeads for approximately 3 days. Libraries came from 5' RACE. The public sequencing data were trimmed at Q25 with fastp and processed into clonotypes with MiXCR by TCRdb, which kept only in-frame beta chains. Identical CDR3 proteins give one entry, which carries the most common genes and DNA. For this sample the table gives 20,000 or so distinct CDR3 sequences, of which over 2.5% were detected only once. Roughly 29% of the sample is taken by the ten largest. Sequencing input: healthy donor T cells cultured with leukemia cells. These receptors were collected from a human donor in good health. Some clones in this sample may be carry-over from other donors' samples.

This clonotype turned up a few times. The chain carries TRBV7-2 and TRBJ1-1, with D perhaps matching TRBD1 (6 bases). The CDR3 extends over 14 amino acids. CDR1 and CDR2 from the germline V gene are SGHTA and FQGNSA. V was cut by 2 bases and J by 4 bases, with 11 bases left in between. In DNA, the CDR3 is TGTGCCAGCAGCTTAAAACAGGGAGGCACTGAAGCTTTCTTT. This sequence encodes CASSLKQGGTEAFF. Combining the CDR3 with reference TRBV7-2 and TRBJ1-1 gives the whole variable domain GAGVSQSPSNKVTEKGKDVELRCDPISGHTALYWYRQSLGQGLEFLIYFQGNSAPDKSGLPSDRFSAERTGGSVSTLTIQRTQQEDSAVYLCASSLKQGGTEAFFGQGTRLTVV.

In its sample, this clonotype was seen many times. The chain links TRBV5-1 to TRBJ2-7; 8 bases agree with TRBD1. The CDR3 extends over 16 amino acids. The junction had 9 bases not matched to a gene; V was cut back by 2 bases and J by 2 bases. Germline values: CDR1 SGHRS, CDR2 YFSETQ. The CDR3: CASSFWTGPLTYEQYF. In DNA form, the CDR3 reads TGCGCCAGCAGCTTTTGGACAGGGCCCTTAACCTACGAGCAGTACTTC.

This clonotype was seen many times. Here the CDR3 DNA reads TGTGCCAGCAGCCCACACCCTCTGAAAACAGGGGGCAGAGATACGCAGTATTTT. This codes for CASSPHPLKTGGRDTQYF. The chain recombines TRBV7-9 with TRBJ2-3, with 9 bases lining up with TRBD1. V lost 5 bases to trimming and J lost 5 bases; unmatched junction nucleotides: 17. The germline CDR1 and CDR2 sequences are SEHNR and FQNEAQ (reference sequence). This CDR3 has 18 residues.

This clonotype occurred many times. CDR3 sequence (DNA): TGTGCCAGCAGCGAGACAGGATTAGAAGAGACCCAGTACTTC. This gives the protein CASSETGLEETQYF. The V gene is TRBV9, the J gene TRBJ2-5; a weak D match, TRBD1 (6 bases). The length of the CDR3 is 14 residues. The V gene's germline CDR1 is SGDLS and CDR2 YYNGEE. The V end lost 3 bases, the J end lost 3 bases, and 12 bases lay between the germline ends.

The table lists this clonotype with many counts. This chain links TRBV5-1 with TRBJ2-1; 16 bases align to TRBD2. The CDR3 loop spans 20 amino acids. Germline CDR1 SGHRS, CDR2 YFSETQ. Trimming cost V 0 bases and J 0 bases; bases outside gene matches: 6. The CDR3 DNA reads as TGCGCCAGCAGCTTGGTGGGACTAGCGGGGGGGCTTAGCTCCTACAATGAGCAGTTCTTC. It encodes CASSLVGLAGGLSSYNEQFF.

This clonotype was observed many times. This chain links TRBV3-1 with TRBJ1-1, with TRBD1 matching over 10 bases. Losses at the gene ends were 3 bases for V and 4 bases for J; bases not matched to a gene: 5. CDR3 length: 15 residues. Germline V gene lookup returns CDR1 LGHDT and CDR2 YNNKEL (reference sequence). This CDR3 is CASSHIGTGATEAFF. In DNA, the CDR3 is TGTGCCAGCAGCCATATCGGGACAGGGGCCACTGAAGCTTTCTTT.

This clonotype was observed many times. The chain joins TRBV7-8 to TRBJ2-5; perhaps TRBD2 as D (5 bases). The V end lost 5 bases, the J end lost 2 bases, and 15 bases lay between the germline ends. Looked up from germline, CDR1 is SGHVS and CDR2 is FQNEAQ. There are 15 residues in the CDR3. Here the CDR3 DNA reads TGTGCCAGCAGCCCAAGCGGTCTTCTACAAGAGACCCAGTACTTC. It encodes CASSPSGLLQETQYF.

At least ten counts were recorded for this clonotype. V gene TRBV7-2 combines with J gene TRBJ2-7, with 8 nucleotides matching TRBD2. Germline CDR1 and CDR2: SGHTA and FQGNSA. The CDR3 contains 15 residues. V lost 0 bases to trimming and J lost 5 bases; unmatched junction nucleotides: 6. The CDR3 reads CASSLAGTRTNEQYF. CDR3 DNA: TGTGCCAGCAGCTTAGCCGGGACTAGAACAAACGAGCAGTACTTC.

This clonotype appeared many times. The chain couples TRBV6-5 to TRBJ1-1; D unresolved. The CDR3 is 13 amino acids. With 6 bases removed from V and 3 bases from J, the gap between germline ends came to 11 bases. CDR1 and CDR2 (germline): MNHEY, SVGAGI. The CDR3 region is CASRTIVDTEAFF. The CDR3 DNA reads TGTGCCAGCAGGACGATCGTGGACACTGAAGCTTTCTTT.

The sample holds many counts of this clonotype. The rearrangement uses TRBV10-3 and TRBJ2-1; 10 positions match TRBD1. V shed 5 bases and J 4 bases; nucleotides not matched to a gene: 5. The CDR3 extends over 15 amino acids. Germline loops: CDR1 ENHRY, CDR2 SYGVKD. CDR3 amino acids: CAISSGQGVYNEQFF. DNA of the CDR3: TGTGCCATCAGTTCAGGACAGGGGGTTTACAATGAGCAGTTCTTC.

This clonotype was seen many times. The genes are TRBV6-5 and TRBJ1-2; D uncertain. Between the trimmed V and J ends, which lost 9 bases and 4 bases, there was a span of 15 bases. The CDR3 has 13 residues. In germline, CDR1 is MNHEY, CDR2 SVGAGI. CDR3 bases: TGTGCCAGATATCAGGCGGAGGCCTATGGCTACACCTTC. Its protein is CARYQAEAYGYTF.

This clonotype came up many times. The gene calls are TRBV29-1 and TRBJ2-2; the D is unclear. CDR3 size: 14 residues. The germline V and J ends were trimmed by 7 bases and 4 bases, with 16 bases remaining between them. Germline V CDR1 and CDR2: SQVTM, ANQGSEA. The CDR3 spells CSGLPTSGTGELFF. For the CDR3, the DNA is TGCAGCGGCCTTCCTACATCAGGCACCGGGGAGCTGTTTTTT.

This clonotype came up many times. The V call is TRBV6-1, the J call TRBJ2-7, with D uncertain. The germline V gene encodes CDR1 MNHNS and CDR2 SASEGT. The length of the CDR3 is 13 residues. Deletions cut 3 bases from V and 5 bases from J, with 11 bases between. DNA of the CDR3: TGTGCCAGCAGTGATCAGGCCCAGCACGAGCAGTACTTC. It yields the protein CASSDQAQHEQYF.

This clonotype was observed a handful of times. This chain uses TRBV7-9 with TRBJ1-1; 8 nucleotides match TRBD1. The CDR3 is 18 amino acids. Germline values: CDR1 SEHNR, CDR2 FQNEAQ (reference sequence). The ends lost 5 bases at V and 3 bases at J; junction bases unmatched: 17. The CDR3 DNA reads TGTGCCAGCAGCCGGGGCGCAGGGGGCGCGGGGCTTGACACTGAAGCTTTCTTT. Translated, it gives CASSRGAGGAGLDTEAFF. Full variable domain (remainder filled in from reference TRBV7-9 and TRBJ1-1): DTGVSQNPRHKITKRGQNVTFRCDPISEHNRLYWYRQTLGQGPEFLTYFQNEAQLEKSRLLSDRFSAERPKGSFSTLEIQRTEQGDSAMYLCASSRGAGGAGLDTEAFFGQGTRLTVV.

This clonotype was counted a few times. The V call is TRBV19, the J call TRBJ1-5; D is possibly TRBD1 (6 bases). CDR1 and CDR2 from the germline V gene are LNHDA and SQIVND (reference sequence). The CDR3 runs 15 residues. Trimming left V 4 bases short and J 4 bases short, with 14 bases between. In DNA, the CDR3 is TGTGCCAGTAGTACGATACAGGGTTCGAATCAGCCCCAGCATTTT. As protein: CASSTIQGSNQPQHF.

The sample holds many counts of this clonotype. The chain recombines TRBV2 with TRBJ1-2, with D possibly matching TRBD1 (5 bases). Between the trimmed V and J ends, which lost 1 base and 8 bases, there was a span of 23 bases. Germline CDR1 is SNHLY and CDR2 is FYNNEI. The CDR3 extends over 17 amino acids. DNA of the CDR3: TGTGCCAGCAGTGAAGAAAGGGGAGCAGTTTTAGTTGAGGGCTACACCTTC. Translation gives CASSEERGAVLVEGYTF. The variable domain in full, with the rest retrieved from reference TRBV2 and TRBJ1-2, is EPEVTQTPSHQVTQMGQEVILRCVPISNHLYFYWYRQILGQKVEFLVSFYNNEISEKSEIFDDQFSVERPDGSNFTLKIRSTKLEDSAMYFCASSEERGAVLVEGYTFGSGTRLTVV.

This clonotype was found many times. V and J are TRBV29-1 and TRBJ2-1; TRBD2 agrees at 14 bases. This CDR3 comprises 14 residues. Germline trimming cut 0 bases from V and 15 bases from J; bases unmatched to any gene: 7. CDR1 is SQVTM and CDR2 is ANQGSEA in the germline V gene. The CDR3 spells CSVEDPGLAGAGFF. The CDR3 nucleotides are TGCAGCGTTGAAGACCCGGGACTAGCGGGGGCGGGGTTCTTC.

This clonotype was picked up many times. The CDR3 DNA sequence: TGTGCCAGCGGCGACCTAAAAGAGATGAACACTGAAGCTTTCTTT. Protein: CASGDLKEMNTEAFF. The genes are TRBV27 and TRBJ1-1; D not resolved. V lost 8 bases and J 0 bases, leaving 16 bases between the germline ends. The CDR3 is made up of 15 amino acids. Germline V lookup: CDR1 MNHEY, CDR2 SMNVEV (reference sequence).

This clonotype was seen a handful of times. This sequence joins TRBV5-1 and TRBJ1-1; D call uncertain. Germline V CDR1 and CDR2: SGHRS, YFSETQ. The CDR3 is made up of 12 amino acids. Between the trimmed V and J ends, which lost 6 bases and 1 base, there was a span of 7 bases. The DNA of the CDR3 is TGCGCCAGCACAGACGGGAACACTGAAGCTTTCTTT. Encoded protein: CASTDGNTEAFF.

Comment on this clonotype: This may stem from a read error, because a much larger clone lies one nucleotide away. The chain links TRBV3-1 to TRBJ2-7; unclear D gene. The CDR3 extends over 14 amino acids. Trimming shortened V by 4 bases and J by 0 bases, and 10 bases separated the two germline ends. CDR1 LGHDT and CDR2 YNNKEL come from the germline V gene (reference sequence). The DNA of the CDR3 is TGTGCCAGCAGCCGAGATAGTATCTCCTACGAGCAGTACTTC. Its translation is CASSRDSISYEQYF.

At least ten counts were recorded for this clonotype. The gene calls are TRBV5-5 and TRBJ1-2; 10 bases are a match to TRBD1. The germline CDR1 and CDR2 sequences are SGHKS and YYEKEE (reference sequence). The V segment lost 3 bases and the J segment 4 bases; nucleotides outside the gene matches: 9. The CDR3 contains 16 residues. This CDR3 reads CASSSTGTGVAYGYTF. CDR3 sequence (DNA): TGTGCCAGCAGCTCAACCGGGACAGGGGTTGCCTATGGCTACACCTTC.

This clonotype was picked up many times. The gene calls are TRBV9 and TRBJ1-3; D may be TRBD1 (5 bases). V dropped 4 bases and J dropped 2 bases, with 10 bases sitting between them. The CDR3 has 14 amino acids. Looked up from germline, CDR1 is SGDLS and CDR2 is YYNGEE. In nucleotides, the CDR3 is TGTGCCAGCAGCCCCCGGGGGGCTGGAAACACCATATATTTT. It specifies CASSPRGAGNTIYF. Drawing the rest from reference TRBV9 and TRBJ1-3, the complete variable domain is DSGVTQTPKHLITATGQRVTLRCSPRSGDLSVYWYQQSLDQGLQFLIQYYNGEERAKGNILERFSAQQFPDLHSELNLSSLELGDSALYFCASSPRGAGNTIYFGEGSWLTVV.

The sample holds many counts of this clonotype. The chain employs TRBV29-1 and TRBJ1-2; possible D gene TRBD1, 5 bases. Germline values: CDR1 SQVTM, CDR2 ANQGSEA. V lost 4 bases and J lost 6, with 9 bases in between. This CDR3 is 11 amino acids long. CDR3 sequence (DNA): TGCAGCGTTGTTAAGGACAATGGCTACACCTTC. It translates to CSVVKDNGYTF.